The 7 T cell receptor beta chains in this list originate from one sample, sequenced in a study of T cells in Graves' hyperthyroidism and ophthalmopathy. RNA transcripts served as the template for amplifying TCR beta CDR3 regions. First-round RT-PCR of the TCR CDR3 relied on the HTBI primer set. TCRdb ran MiXCR on the multiplex PCR reads and lists one entry per CDR3 protein. The table has about 600,000 distinct CDR3 sequences, 12% to 15% seen once; the top ten hold around 7%. The sample taken for sequencing was blood. The receptor source for this set is a woman between 18 and 29 years old with Graves' ophthalmopathy.

This clonotype has just a few counts. This chain uses TRBV28 with TRBJ2-2, with D unresolved. From germline, CDR1 is MDHEN and CDR2 SYDVKM. The ends were cut back, 5 bases at V and 4 bases at J, with 11 bases in the middle. CDR3 length: 14 residues. CDR3 amino acids: CASSPDSTTGELFF. CDR3 DNA sequence: TGTGCCAGCAGTCCCGACTCGACCACCGGGGAGCTGTTTTTT.

The chain uses TRBV11-1 and TRBJ1-3; 7 positions agree with TRBD1. CDR3 length: 16 amino acids. Germline CDR1 and CDR2: SGHAT and FQDESV (reference sequence). The trim removed 4 bases at V and 0 bases at J, leaving 6 bases unmatched. CDR3 sequence: CASSSDRPSSGNTIYF. CDR3 coding DNA: TGTGCCAGCAGCTCGGACAGGCCAAGCTCTGGAAACACCATATATTTT.

This clonotype was recorded at least ten times. This chain joins TRBV18 and TRBJ1-1; D unresolved. Germline CDR1 and CDR2: KGHSH and LQKENI. This CDR3 comprises 15 residues. The ends were cut back, 3 bases at V and 2 bases at J, with 13 bases in the middle. The CDR3 DNA reads TGTGCCAGCTCACCTCGGGAGTCGATAAACACTGAAGCTTTCTTT. Its translation: CASSPRESINTEAFF. The full variable domain, its missing parts supplied by reference TRBV18 and TRBJ1-1, is NAGVMQNPRHLVRRRGQEARLRCSPMKGHSHVYWYRQLPEEGLKFMVYLQKENIIDESGMPKERFSAEFPKEGPSILRIQQVVRGDSAAYFCASSPRESINTEAFFGQGTRLTVV.

There are many counts of this clonotype. This rearrangement joins TRBV3-1 to TRBJ2-1, with 7 bases matching TRBD2. CDR1 and CDR2 from the germline V gene are LGHDT and YNNKEL (reference sequence). Losses at the gene ends were 3 bases for V and 0 bases for J; bases not matched to a gene: 8. The CDR3 consists of 17 residues. The CDR3 is CASSHLAEGPSYNEQFF. DNA of the CDR3: TGTGCCAGCAGCCACCTAGCGGAGGGGCCCTCCTACAATGAGCAGTTCTTC.

The table lists this clonotype with many counts. J is TRBJ2-5 and V is TRBV20-1; D may be TRBD2 (6 bases). This CDR3 has 15 amino acids. Germline loops: CDR1 DFQATT, CDR2 SNEGSKA (reference sequence). V dropped 3 bases and J dropped 7 bases, with 21 bases sitting between them. Written as DNA, the CDR3 is TGCAGTGCTAGTTCCCGGGGGTCCCATTGGAGGACCCAGTACTTC. It is translated as CSASSRGSHWRTQYF.

Ten or more counts support this clonotype. J is TRBJ1-1 and V is TRBV6-7, with D hard to call. TRBV6-7 has ORF status, its function being uncertain. V was cut by 9 bases and J by 4 bases, with 12 bases left in between. The CDR3 has 12 amino acids. CDR3 coding DNA: TGTGCCAGACTTACACTGGGCACTGAAGCTTTCTTT. Translation: CARLTLGTEAFF.

This clonotype appeared many times. This chain links TRBV7-2 with TRBJ2-7; 11 positions match TRBD1. Germline lookup yields CDR1 SGHTA and CDR2 FQGNSA. The CDR3 extends over 16 amino acids. The J segment lost 2 bases and the V segment lost 5 bases, leaving 8 bases of the junction unmatched. The CDR3 protein is CASSLVGTGGTYEQYF. Here the CDR3 DNA reads TGTGCCAGCAGCCTAGTCGGGACAGGGGGGACCTACGAGCAGTACTTC.